The 12 T cell receptor beta chains presented below share a single source sample, sequenced in a study of CD8 T cells in Susac syndrome. The authors reverse transcribed roughly 0.5 to 1 ug RNA with random hexamers. TCRdb ran MiXCR on the immunoSEQ multiplex PCR reads and lists one entry per CDR3 protein. The table includes about 180,000 distinct CDR3 sequences, approximately 95% detected once. Sequencing used CD8+ T cells from PBMCs. These receptors came from a human donor with multiple sclerosis.

This sequence joins TRBV6-5 and TRBJ2-6; D gene unclear. Deletions cut 8 bases from V and 2 bases from J, with 7 bases between. This CDR3 has 13 residues. Per the germline V gene, CDR1 is MNHEY and CDR2 is SVGAGI. CDR3: CASGMAGANVLTF. CDR3 nucleotides: TGTGCCAGCGGAATGGCTGGGGCCAACGTCCTGACTTTC.

The chain couples TRBV7-9 to TRBJ2-7; TRBD1 matches at 7 bases. This CDR3 is built from 12 residues. V lost 10 bases, J lost 3 bases, and 6 bases stayed unmatched. Germline CDR1 SEHNR, CDR2 FQNEAQ (reference sequence). The CDR3 sequence: CATRDRYYEQYF. The CDR3 region has the DNA TGTGCCACCCGGGACAGATACTACGAGCAGTACTTC. Combining the CDR3 with reference TRBV7-9 and TRBJ2-7 gives the whole variable domain DTGVSQNPRHKITKRGQNVTFRCDPISEHNRLYWYRQTLGQGPEFLTYFQNEAQLEKSRLLSDRFSAERPKGSFSTLEIQRTEQGDSAMYLCATRDRYYEQYFGPGTRLTVT.

The CDR3 region is CASSVVQGRSGTDTQYF. DNA for the CDR3: TGTGCCAGCAGCGTAGTCCAGGGACGATCGGGCACAGATACGCAGTATTTT. This chain uses TRBV11-1 with TRBJ2-3; D assignment may be TRBD1 or TRBD2 (5 bases each). Germline CDR1 SGHAT, CDR2 FQDESV (reference sequence). The CDR3 has 17 amino acids. Trimming cost V 5 bases and J 1 base, with 19 bases left between them. Full variable domain (outside the CDR3, taken from reference TRBV11-1 and TRBJ2-3): EAEVAQSPRYKITEKSQAVAFWCDPISGHATLYWYRQILGQGPELLVQFQDESVVDDSQLPKDRFSAERLKGVDSTLKIQPAELGDSAMYLCASSVVQGRSGTDTQYFGPGTRLTVL.

This chain uses TRBV27 with TRBJ1-1, with D perhaps TRBD1 (6 bases). CDR3 length: 13 amino acids. From germline, CDR1 is MNHEY and CDR2 SMNVEV (reference sequence). V lost 5 bases to trimming and J lost 3 bases, with 10 bases between them. The CDR3: CASSRRGDTEAFF. CDR3 nucleotide sequence: TGTGCCAGCAGTCGAAGGGGGGACACTGAAGCTTTCTTT.

This sequence joins TRBV28 and TRBJ2-3, with TRBD1 matching over 9 bases. J lost 3 bases, V lost 6 bases, and 4 bases had no gene match. Germline V gene sequence: CDR1 MDHEN, CDR2 SYDVKM. This CDR3 region has 14 residues. The CDR3 loop is CASRTGGRTDTQYF. CDR3 in DNA: TGTGCCAGCAGGACAGGGGGGAGGACAGATACGCAGTATTTT.

The V and J genes are TRBV7-9 and TRBJ2-7; TRBD2 matches at 7 bases. Germline V gives CDR1 SEHNR, CDR2 FQNEAQ (reference sequence). This CDR3 has 15 residues. With V trimmed by 3 bases and J by 5 bases, 10 bases remained unmatched. The CDR3 loop reads CASSLDERLAHEQYF. Here the CDR3 DNA reads TGTGCCAGCAGCTTGGATGAGAGACTAGCCCACGAGCAGTACTTC.

The CDR3 loop is CASSYRLAGAQETQYF. CDR3 in DNA: TGTGCCAGCAGTTACCGACTAGCGGGGGCTCAAGAGACCCAGTACTTC. The V gene is TRBV6-6, the J gene TRBJ2-5, with TRBD2 identical over 12 bases. The germline V gene encodes CDR1 MNHNY and CDR2 SVGAGI (reference sequence). V lost 2 bases, J lost 2 bases, and 3 bases stayed unmatched. The CDR3 contains 16 residues.

The rearrangement joins TRBV27 to TRBJ2-7, with 9 nucleotides matching TRBD1. V shed 1 base and J 4 bases; nucleotides not matched to a gene: 8. The CDR3 is 16 amino acids. Germline-derived CDR1 and CDR2 are MNHEY and SMNVEV (reference sequence). CDR3 loop: CASSLLSGTGMYEQYF. DNA for the CDR3: TGTGCCAGCAGTTTATTATCAGGGACAGGGATGTACGAGCAGTACTTC.

The chain couples TRBV5-6 to TRBJ2-3, with a possible D match to TRBD2 (6 bases). Germline CDR1 SGHDT, CDR2 YYEEEE. This CDR3 is 15 amino acids long. V was clipped by 6 bases and J by 2 bases, with 16 bases between them. For the CDR3, the DNA is TGTGCCAGCAAGGTTGGGGACTCGACCACAGATACGCAGTATTTT. Amino acid sequence: CASKVGDSTTDTQYF.

V gene TRBV9 combines with J gene TRBJ2-7, with 10 bases that match TRBD2. J lost 7 bases, V lost 4 bases, and 11 bases had no gene match. CDR3 size: 15 residues. The germline gives CDR1 SGDLS, CDR2 YYNGEE. The CDR3 is CASSQGLAGVREQYF. The CDR3 region has the DNA TGTGCCAGCAGCCAGGGGCTAGCGGGAGTGAGAGAGCAGTACTTC.

The chain combines TRBV13 with TRBJ2-3; 8 positions agree with TRBD2. This CDR3 is built from 15 residues. V trimming: 7 bases; J trimming: 2 bases; junction bases outside the gene matches: 8. CDR1 PRHDT and CDR2 FYEKMQ come from the germline V gene (reference sequence). Written as DNA, the CDR3 is TGTGCCAGCACCACTGAGCGGGGGATCACAGATACGCAGTATTTT. It specifies CASTTERGITDTQYF.

The CDR3, as DNA: TGTGCCAGCAGCCCCTCCCTTGGGCAGCGAGGATACAATGAGCAGTTCTTC. Protein product: CASSPSLGQRGYNEQFF. This chain joins TRBV13 and TRBJ2-1; D uncertain. The V and J ends lost 5 bases and 4 bases respectively, with 21 bases between them. Germline V gene sequence: CDR1 PRHDT, CDR2 FYEKMQ (reference sequence). The CDR3 runs 17 residues.